This is a list of T cell receptor beta chains from one sample in a study of control samples from healthy donors and cancer patients. Sequenced by immunoSEQ multiplex PCR; TCRdb stores in-frame clones only, minus some. The repertoire includes about 95,000 clones, approximately 90% of them detected once, and around 0.92% sits in the top ten. The sequencing input was blood. All receptors come from a woman aged 30 to 39 in good health. Each CDR3 is given with its conserved first and last residue. A D gene is named only where the DNA matches it firmly. Rows may omit the clone size; those that give it use once, few, many or a size class.

DNA	CDR3	D	J	length	V	size
TGTGCCAGCTCACGACCCGGGACAGAGTCTTATGGCTACACCTTC	CASSRPGTESYGYTF	TRBD1	TRBJ1-2	15	TRBV18	.
TGTGCCAGCAGCTTAATGGAAATCTACGAGCAGTACTTC	CASSLMEIYEQYF	.	TRBJ2-7	13	TRBV7-2	.
TGTGCCCGCAGCTGGGGGGGGCAGGGGGCAACACAGCCCCAGCATTTT	CARSWGGQGATQPQHF	TRBD1	TRBJ1-5	16	TRBV5-4	.
TGCAGCGTTGAAGTCGCGGCAGAGCAGTACTTC	CSVEVAAEQYF	.	TRBJ2-7	11	TRBV29-1	.
TGTGCCAGCAGCTCTCGCGTGGGCGGGAACACTGAAGCTTTCTTT	CASSSRVGGNTEAFF	.	TRBJ1-1	15	TRBV7-8	.
TGTGCCAGCTCGCTGGACAGGGTAGGGGGCGAGCAGTACTTC	CASSLDRVGGEQYF	TRBD1	TRBJ2-7	14	TRBV18	.
TGTGCCAGCAGTTCCCCTCGAACGGGACTTTCCTACGAGCAGTACTTC	CASSSPRTGLSYEQYF	.	TRBJ2-7	16	TRBV28	.
TGTGCCAGCAGCACCCTAGGACAAGGAAGCACAGATACGCAGTATTTT	CASSTLGQGSTDTQYF	.	TRBJ2-3	16	TRBV7-3	.
TGCGCCACAGGGGGCAGCGGGGGGCCCAATGAGCAGTTCTTC	CATGGSGGPNEQFF	.	TRBJ2-1	14	TRBV4-1	.
TGTGCCAGCAGTTTAGGGACCTATGGCTACACCTTC	CASSLGTYGYTF	.	TRBJ1-2	12	TRBV28	.
TGTGCCAGCAGTGAAGAGGCAGGACGGGGGAATCAGCCCCAGCATTTT	CASSEEAGRGNQPQHF	.	TRBJ1-5	16	TRBV6-1	.
TGTGCCAGCCTGAGCGGGAGGAACTACAATGAGCAGTTCTTC	CASLSGRNYNEQFF	TRBD2	TRBJ2-1	14	TRBV19	.
TGTGCCAGCAAAATAGGTGAAAAACTGTTTTTT	CASKIGEKLFF	.	TRBJ1-4	11	TRBV28	.
TGCGCCAGCAGCCCACCACTGAGGTTCTACGAGCAGTACTTC	CASSPPLRFYEQYF	.	TRBJ2-7	14	TRBV5-1	.
TGTGCCAGCAGCGCCTGGATCCTGGGGTTGAACACTGAAGCTTTCTTT	CASSAWILGLNTEAFF	.	TRBJ1-1	16	TRBV13	.
TGTGCCAGCAGCCGGACACTTTATGGCTACACCTTC	CASSRTLYGYTF	.	TRBJ1-2	12	TRBV3-1/TRBV3-2	.
TGTGCCAGCAGCCCCAGGGGCAGGGGGACTGGAAACACCATATATTTT	CASSPRGRGTGNTIYF	TRBD1	TRBJ1-3	16	TRBV28	.
TGTGCCAGCAGCGGGGGCCTAAGCAATCAGCCCCAGCATTTT	CASSGGLSNQPQHF	.	TRBJ1-5	14	TRBV7-2	.
TGCGCCAGCAGTCAAATGTCGACACGACAACATCAGCCCCAGCATTTT	CASSQMSTRQHQPQHF	.	TRBJ1-5	16	TRBV23-1	.
TGTGCCAGCAGCTTGTCGGGGCTTGGCTACACCTTC	CASSLSGLGYTF	.	TRBJ1-2	12	TRBV11-2	.
TGCAGTGCTAGAGAAGGGCTGTATTCCTTC	CSAREGLYSF	.	TRBJ1-2	10	TRBV20-1	.
TGCGCCAGCAGTCAATCCGGGACTGCCAGAAGTGAGCAGTACTTC	CASSQSGTARSEQYF	.	TRBJ2-7	15	TRBV23-1	.
TGTGCCAGCAGCCCCCCCAACTACAATGAGCAGTTCTTC	CASSPPNYNEQFF	.	TRBJ2-1	13	TRBV7-2	.
TGTGCCAGCAGCCAAGCGCAGGGGGCCACTGAAGCTTTCTTT	CASSQAQGATEAFF	TRBD1	TRBJ1-1	14	TRBV3-1/TRBV3-2	.
TGTGCCAGCAGTGAGGGGAGGGTGCCGTCCCGAAACATTCAGTACTTC	CASSEGRVPSRNIQYF	TRBD2	TRBJ2-4	16	TRBV6-1	.
TGTGCCAGCAGTCCCTCTCTAGGGGGAAAGACCCAGTACTTC	CASSPSLGGKTQYF	.	TRBJ2-5	14	TRBV28	.
TGCGCCAGCAGTGAAGGGGCGCGGGCCGGTGCCAAAAACATTCAGTACTTC	CASSEGARAGAKNIQYF	.	TRBJ2-4	17	TRBV10-1	.
TGTGCCAGCAGTGAGAGGGGGGCAGGAGATACGCAGTATTTT	CASSERGAGDTQYF	.	TRBJ2-3	14	TRBV2	.
TGTGCCAGTATCCCTCACTCTACAGTGAACACTGAAGCTTTCTTT	CASIPHSTVNTEAFF	.	TRBJ1-1	15	TRBV19	.
TGTGCCAGTAGTATCCTCGGGGGGCCGACAAAAAACATTCAGTACTTC	CASSILGGPTKNIQYF	.	TRBJ2-4	16	TRBV19	.
TGCGCCAGCAGCCCCATAGGAAGGGAGAGAAGCACTGAAGCTTTCTTT	CASSPIGRERSTEAFF	.	TRBJ1-1	16	TRBV4-1	few
TGCAGCGTTCGGGGCGCTTCCCTCCGCTACGAGCAGTACTTC	CSVRGASLRYEQYF	.	TRBJ2-7	14	TRBV29-1	.
TGTGCCAGCAGCATGTGGGGACAGGGGGTAGTAAATCAGCCCCAGCATTTT	CASSMWGQGVVNQPQHF	TRBD1	TRBJ1-5	17	TRBV7-9	.
TGTGCCAGCAGCAACAGGGGCCCGAACCTCTCTGGGGCCAACGTCCTGACTTTC	CASSNRGPNLSGANVLTF	TRBD1	TRBJ2-6	18	TRBV7-9	.
TGTGCCAGCAGCTTAACCGGGACAATGGGGGATGAGCAGTTCTTC	CASSLTGTMGDEQFF	.	TRBJ2-1	15	TRBV7-8	.
TGTGCCAGCAGTACCCGAGGGATCCCCTACGAGCAGTACTTC	CASSTRGIPYEQYF	.	TRBJ2-7	14	TRBV6-5	.
TGTGCCAGCAGTGTCTTGAGTGGCTATGGCTACACCTTC	CASSVLSGYGYTF	.	TRBJ1-2	13	TRBV2	.
TGTGCCAGCAGTTTAAGTATGGGGCCGAGCTCCTATAATTCACCCCTCCACTTT	CASSLSMGPSSYNSPLHF	.	TRBJ1-6	18	TRBV27	.
TGTGCCAGCATCCCAAGGGGCGGGGGGGAAGCTTTCTTT	CASIPRGGGEAFF	.	TRBJ1-1	13	TRBV6-5	.
TGTGCCAGCTCACCAGTTCGGGACAAAGTGAACACTGAAGCTTTCTTT	CASSPVRDKVNTEAFF	.	TRBJ1-1	16	TRBV18	.
TGTGCCAGCCTCTTCGGCCTCCAAGAGACCCAGTACTTC	CASLFGLQETQYF	.	TRBJ2-5	13	TRBV12-3/TRBV12-4	.
TGTGCCAGTAGTGCTGGACACTTCTATGGCTACACCTTC	CASSAGHFYGYTF	.	TRBJ1-2	13	TRBV19	.
TGTGCCAGCTCACCTAGGAGGGGACGGGATGAAAAACTGTTTTTT	CASSPRRGRDEKLFF	.	TRBJ1-4	15	TRBV18	.
TGTGCCAGCAGTATAGTGCCAGACCCGTCCTATGGCTACACCTTC	CASSIVPDPSYGYTF	.	TRBJ1-2	15	TRBV6-5	few
TGTGCCAGCAGCGTCGATCGGCAGGTTGAAGCTTTCTTT	CASSVDRQVEAFF	.	TRBJ1-1	13	TRBV9	.
TGTGCCAGCAGTTTTGGGACAGTATACAATGAGCAGTTCTTC	CASSFGTVYNEQFF	TRBD1	TRBJ2-1	14	TRBV27	.
TGTGCCAGCAGCGCGGCCGGGACTCTATCGACGAGTCCGGGGGCAGATACGCAGTATTTT	CASSAAGTLSTSPGADTQYF	.	TRBJ2-3	20	TRBV9	.
TGTGCCAGCAGTTGTACCCACTCGCCGGGACAGGGGGATGTTTTCCGTCAAGAGACCCAGTACTTC	CASSCTHSPGQGDVFRQETQYF	TRBD1	TRBJ2-5	22	TRBV28	.
TGTGCCAGTAGTATAGGGGGAGCCCCTGAGGGTCAGCCCCAGCATTTT	CASSIGGAPEGQPQHF	.	TRBJ1-5	16	TRBV19	.
TGCGCCAGCCGAGACAGCTCCGTTGGGGCCAACGTCCTGACTTTC	CASRDSSVGANVLTF	.	TRBJ2-6	15	TRBV5-1	.
TGTGCCAGCAGCCAAGGCCCCGCGGGTAGCGGAAGCTACGAGCAGTACTTC	CASSQGPAGSGSYEQYF	.	TRBJ2-7	17	TRBV4-2	.
TGTGCCAGTACCCCCATTGTCCGAGGCTCCTACAATGAGCAGTTCTTC	CASTPIVRGSYNEQFF	.	TRBJ2-1	16	TRBV19	.
TGTGCCAGCAACCCAGGGGGCGGGACAGGGGATCAGCCCCAGCATTTT	CASNPGGGTGDQPQHF	TRBD1	TRBJ1-5	16	TRBV28	.
TGTGCCAGCAGCCCCGGGACGGCTAATTCACCCCTCCACTTT	CASSPGTANSPLHF	.	TRBJ1-6	14	TRBV3-1/TRBV3-2	.
TGCAGCGTTGGCAGGGCAGTTGATCAGCCCCAGCATTTT	CSVGRAVDQPQHF	.	TRBJ1-5	13	TRBV29-1	.
TGTGCCAGCAGCCCTCCCGGGACTTTCAATGAGCAGTTCTTC	CASSPPGTFNEQFF	.	TRBJ2-1	14	TRBV3-1/TRBV3-2	.
TGTGCCAGCAGCCAAGGGACGGCGGGAGAGGCCTACGAGCAGTACTTC	CASSQGTAGEAYEQYF	TRBD2	TRBJ2-7	16	TRBV4-2	.
TGTGCCAGCAGCTCACAGACAGGGGTCGGCACTGAAGCTTTCTTT	CASSSQTGVGTEAFF	TRBD1	TRBJ1-1	15	TRBV11-2	.